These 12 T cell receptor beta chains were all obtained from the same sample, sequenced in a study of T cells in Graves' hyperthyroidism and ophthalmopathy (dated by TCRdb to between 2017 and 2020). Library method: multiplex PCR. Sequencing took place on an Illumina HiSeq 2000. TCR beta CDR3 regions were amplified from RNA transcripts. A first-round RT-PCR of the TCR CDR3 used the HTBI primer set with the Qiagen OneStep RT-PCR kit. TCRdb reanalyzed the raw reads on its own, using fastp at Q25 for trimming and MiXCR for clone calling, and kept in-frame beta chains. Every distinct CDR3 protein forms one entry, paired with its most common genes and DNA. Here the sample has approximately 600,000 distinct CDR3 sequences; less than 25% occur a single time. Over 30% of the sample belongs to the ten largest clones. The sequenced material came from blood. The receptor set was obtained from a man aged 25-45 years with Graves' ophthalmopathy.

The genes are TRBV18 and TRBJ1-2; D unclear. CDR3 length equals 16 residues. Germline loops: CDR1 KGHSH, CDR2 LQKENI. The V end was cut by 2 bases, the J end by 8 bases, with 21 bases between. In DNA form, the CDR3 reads TGTGCCAGCTCACCAAGCAGTCTCACTCCACAGAGGGGCTACACCTTC. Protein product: CASSPSSLTPQRGYTF. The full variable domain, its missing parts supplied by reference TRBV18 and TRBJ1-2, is NAGVMQNPRHLVRRRGQEARLRCSPMKGHSHVYWYRQLPEEGLKFMVYLQKENIIDESGMPKERFSAEFPKEGPSILRIQQVVRGDSAAYFCASSPSSLTPQRGYTFGSGTRLTVV.

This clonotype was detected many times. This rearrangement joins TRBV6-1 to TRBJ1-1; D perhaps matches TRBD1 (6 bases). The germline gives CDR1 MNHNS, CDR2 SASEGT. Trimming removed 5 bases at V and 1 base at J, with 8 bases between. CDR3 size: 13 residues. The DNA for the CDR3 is TGTGCCAGCAGTACAGGGTCGAACACTGAAGCTTTCTTT. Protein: CASSTGSNTEAFF.

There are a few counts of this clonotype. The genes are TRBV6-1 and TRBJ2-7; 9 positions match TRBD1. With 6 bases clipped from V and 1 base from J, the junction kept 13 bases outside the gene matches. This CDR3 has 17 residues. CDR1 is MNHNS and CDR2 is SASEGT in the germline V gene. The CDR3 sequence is CASRLFSGTGSSYEQYF. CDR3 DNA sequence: TGTGCCAGCAGACTATTTTCCGGGACAGGGTCTTCCTACGAGCAGTACTTC.

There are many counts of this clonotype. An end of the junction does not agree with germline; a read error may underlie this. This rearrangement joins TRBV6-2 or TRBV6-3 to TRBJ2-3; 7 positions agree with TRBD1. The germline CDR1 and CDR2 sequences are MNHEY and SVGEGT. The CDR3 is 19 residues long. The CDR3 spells CASSYFRQGERDATYTQYF. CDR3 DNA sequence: TGTGCCAGCAGTTACTTCCGACAGGGCGAGAGGGACGCCACATATACGCAGTATTTT.

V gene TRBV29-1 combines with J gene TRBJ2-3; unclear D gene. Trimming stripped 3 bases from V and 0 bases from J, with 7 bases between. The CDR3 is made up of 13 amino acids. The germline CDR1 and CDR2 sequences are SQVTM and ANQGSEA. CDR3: CSVEHPSTDTQYF. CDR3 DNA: TGCAGCGTTGAGCACCCAAGCACAGATACGCAGTATTTT.

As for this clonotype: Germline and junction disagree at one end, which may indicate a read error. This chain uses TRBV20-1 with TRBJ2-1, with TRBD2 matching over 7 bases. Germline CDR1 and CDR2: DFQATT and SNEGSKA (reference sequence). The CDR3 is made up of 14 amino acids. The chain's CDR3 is CSAMERDFYNGQFF. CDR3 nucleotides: TGCAGTGCTATGGAGCGGGACTTCTACAATGGGCAGTTCTTC.

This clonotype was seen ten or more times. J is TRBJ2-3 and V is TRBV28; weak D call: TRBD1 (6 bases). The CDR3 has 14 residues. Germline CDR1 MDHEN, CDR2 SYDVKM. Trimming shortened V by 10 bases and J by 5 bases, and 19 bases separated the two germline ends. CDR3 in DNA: TGTGCCACCCAGATCATGGGGGCGATAGATACGCAGTATTTT. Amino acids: CATQIMGAIDTQYF.

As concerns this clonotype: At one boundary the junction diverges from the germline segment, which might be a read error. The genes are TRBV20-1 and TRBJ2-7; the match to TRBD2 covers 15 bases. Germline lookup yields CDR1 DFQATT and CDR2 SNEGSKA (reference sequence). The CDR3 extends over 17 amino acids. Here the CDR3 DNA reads TGCAGTGCTCCGAGGACTAGCGGGAGGGAAAGCTCCTACAATGAGTTCTTC. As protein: CSAPRTSGRESSYNEFF.

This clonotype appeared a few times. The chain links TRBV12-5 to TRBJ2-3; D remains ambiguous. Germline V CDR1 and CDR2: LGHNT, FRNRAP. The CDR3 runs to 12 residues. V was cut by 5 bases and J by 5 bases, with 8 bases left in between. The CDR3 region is CASGAAGDTQYF. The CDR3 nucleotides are TGTGCTAGTGGTGCCGCTGGAGATACGCAGTATTTT. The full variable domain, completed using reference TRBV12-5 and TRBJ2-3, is DARVTQTPRHKVTEMGQEVTMRCQPILGHNTVFWYRQTMMQGLELLAYFRNRAPLDDSGMPKDRFSAEMPDATLATLKIQPSEPRDSAVYFCASGAAGDTQYFGPGTRLTVL.

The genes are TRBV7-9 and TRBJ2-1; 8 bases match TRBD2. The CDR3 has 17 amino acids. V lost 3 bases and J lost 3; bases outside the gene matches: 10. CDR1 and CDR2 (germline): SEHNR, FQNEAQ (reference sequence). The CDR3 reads CASSFFGTSGYYNEQFF. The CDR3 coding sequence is TGTGCCAGCAGCTTTTTTGGTACTAGCGGATACTACAATGAGCAGTTCTTC.

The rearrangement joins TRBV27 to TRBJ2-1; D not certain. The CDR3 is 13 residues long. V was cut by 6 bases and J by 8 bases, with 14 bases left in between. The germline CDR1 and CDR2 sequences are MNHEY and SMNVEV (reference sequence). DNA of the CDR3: TGTGCCAGCAGAACACACGGACGGGATGAGCAGTTCTTC. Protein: CASRTHGRDEQFF.

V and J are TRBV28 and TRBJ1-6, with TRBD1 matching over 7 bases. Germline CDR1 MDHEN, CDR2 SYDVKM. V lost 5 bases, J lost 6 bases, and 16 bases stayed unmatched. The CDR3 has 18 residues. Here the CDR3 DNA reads TGTGCCAGCAGTCGAATGATGTTTGGGACAGCTAGTAATTCACCCCTCCACTTT. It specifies CASSRMMFGTASNSPLHF.